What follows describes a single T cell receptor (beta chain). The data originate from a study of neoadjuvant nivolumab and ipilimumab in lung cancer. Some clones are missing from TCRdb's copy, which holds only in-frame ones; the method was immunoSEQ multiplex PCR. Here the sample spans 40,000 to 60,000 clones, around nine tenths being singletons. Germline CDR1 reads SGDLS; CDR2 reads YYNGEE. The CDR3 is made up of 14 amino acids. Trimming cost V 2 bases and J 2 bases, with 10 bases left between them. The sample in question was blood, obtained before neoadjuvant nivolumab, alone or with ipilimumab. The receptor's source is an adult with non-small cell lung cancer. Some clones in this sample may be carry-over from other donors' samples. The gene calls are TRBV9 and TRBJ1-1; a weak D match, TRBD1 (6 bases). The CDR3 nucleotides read TGTGCCAGCAGCGTCACAGGGCACAACACTGAAGCTTTCTTT. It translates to CASSVTGHNTEAFF.